Listed here is a single TCR beta chain. Antigen: not known. Germline CDR1 SGHRS, CDR2 YFSETQ. V was pared by 4 bases and J by 2 bases, with 17 bases between. The CDR3 is 16 amino acids. This sample was taken from a study of shared clonotypes between healthy human individuals. Study results and caveats: Unshared clonotypes carried lower generation probabilities than those common to all four donors.

This table comes from immunoSEQ multiplex PCR, and its TCRdb copy is limited to in-frame clones, with some not included. The profile shows 2 million to 2.5 million clones, 90% to 96% of them singletons. The TCR comes from a man between 18 and 35 years old in good health. The chain employs TRBV5-1 and TRBJ2-3, with D tentatively TRBD1 or TRBD2 (6 bases each). Sequences were obtained from naive CD4+ T cells sorted from blood. Documented subset: CD45RA+ positively selected. This chain's CDR3 is CASSGGPSATTDTQYF. In nucleotides, the CDR3 is TGCGCCAGCAGCGGGGGGCCGAGCGCCACCACAGATACGCAGTATTTT.